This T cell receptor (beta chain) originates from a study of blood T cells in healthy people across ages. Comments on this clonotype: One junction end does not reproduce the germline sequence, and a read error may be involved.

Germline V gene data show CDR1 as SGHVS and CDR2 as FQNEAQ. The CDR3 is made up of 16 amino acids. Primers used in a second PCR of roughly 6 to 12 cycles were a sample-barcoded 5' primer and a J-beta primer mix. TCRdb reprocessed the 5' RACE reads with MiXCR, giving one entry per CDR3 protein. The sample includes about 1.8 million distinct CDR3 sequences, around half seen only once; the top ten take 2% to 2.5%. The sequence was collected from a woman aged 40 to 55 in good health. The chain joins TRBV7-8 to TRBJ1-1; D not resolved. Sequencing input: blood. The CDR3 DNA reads TGTGCCAGCAGCTTTTCTAGCTTGACTATGAACACCGAAGCTTTCTTT. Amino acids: CASSFSSLTMNTEAFF.